Listed here are 16 T cell receptor beta chains from one sample, sequenced in a study of CD8+ T cells in alopecia areata. Extracted RNA was reverse transcribed into cDNA, the sequencing template. The protocol was immunoSEQ multiplex PCR, while the TCRdb copy is restricted to in-frame clones and leaves out a portion. The sample includes roughly 200,000 clones, roughly 59% of them seen just once. The specimen comprised CD4+ T cells sorted from blood, sampled at week 0. The receptors come from a human donor with alopecia areata.

V usage is TRBV18 and J usage is TRBJ2-2, with D possibly being TRBD2 (5 bases). Germline-derived CDR1 and CDR2 are KGHSH and LQKENI. The CDR3 contains 17 residues. Trimming took off 3 bases at V and 4 bases at J, with 18 bases between the two ends. CDR3 region: CASSPLSPDSLTGELFF. The CDR3 region has the DNA TGTGCCAGCTCACCCTTATCACCGGACTCGCTCACCGGGGAGCTGTTTTTT.

The chain carries TRBV11-2 and TRBJ1-1, with a tentative D call TRBD1 (5 bases). V was pared by 5 bases and J by 12 bases, with 16 bases between. The CDR3 consists of 12 residues. CDR1 SGHAT and CDR2 FQNNGV come from the germline V gene. Here the CDR3 reads CASSADGGNSFF. The CDR3 DNA follows: TGTGCCAGCAGCGCCGACGGGGGTAATTCTTTCTTT.

The chain carries TRBV5-1 and TRBJ1-5; D is unclear. The CDR3 totals 13 residues. In germline, CDR1 is SGHRS, CDR2 YFSETQ. Deletions cut 3 bases from V and 5 bases from J, with 9 bases between. The CDR3 region is CASSSGGDQPQHF. The CDR3 region has the DNA TGCGCCAGCAGCTCAGGCGGAGATCAGCCCCAGCATTTT.

This chain joins TRBV9 and TRBJ2-1; 9 nucleotides line up with TRBD2. V lost 3 bases and J lost 7; bases outside the gene matches: 8. Germline assignment: CDR1 SGDLS and CDR2 YYNGEE. The CDR3 has 15 amino acids. The CDR3 spells CASSASGGTGNEQFF. The CDR3 coding sequence is TGTGCCAGCAGCGCGAGCGGGGGGACCGGAAATGAGCAGTTCTTC.

The V and J genes are TRBV7-9 and TRBJ2-7; D is uncertain. The CDR3 length is 14 residues. Trimming stripped 4 bases from V and 4 bases from J, with 14 bases between. Germline V CDR1 and CDR2: SEHNR, FQNEAQ (reference sequence). The CDR3 sequence is CASSSRNRPYEQYF. As DNA, the CDR3 is TGTGCCAGCAGCTCCCGCAACCGGCCTTACGAGCAGTACTTC.

The chain uses TRBV2 and TRBJ2-3; D remains unclear. Germline CDR1 is SNHLY and CDR2 is FYNNEI. The germline V and J ends were trimmed by 6 bases and 0 bases, with 10 bases remaining between them. CDR3 length equals 14 residues. CDR3 loop: CASRNSYSTDTQYF. DNA of the CDR3: TGTGCCAGCAGGAATAGCTATAGCACAGATACGCAGTATTTT.

The V call is TRBV6-1, the J call TRBJ1-2; D is possibly TRBD1 (6 bases). This CDR3 comprises 15 residues. The germline V gene has CDR1 MNHNS and CDR2 SASEGT. Between the trimmed V and J ends, which lost 2 bases and 4 bases, there was a span of 14 bases. CDR3 coding DNA: TGTGCCAGCAGTGAATGGGCAGGGGTTGGCTATGGCTACACCTTC. It is translated as CASSEWAGVGYGYTF.

The chain combines TRBV9 with TRBJ2-3; D not certain. The CDR3 contains 13 residues. In germline, CDR1 is SGDLS, CDR2 YYNGEE. Between the trimmed V and J ends, which lost 3 bases and 9 bases, there was a span of 14 bases. The CDR3 here is CASSATWQGTQYF. Written as DNA, the CDR3 is TGTGCCAGCAGCGCCACCTGGCAAGGGACGCAGTATTTT.

This chain links TRBV5-1 with TRBJ2-7; TRBD1 aligns across 7 bases. There are 18 residues in the CDR3. Germline CDR1 SGHRS, CDR2 YFSETQ. V shed 0 bases and J 3 bases; nucleotides not matched to a gene: 15. CDR3 nucleotides: TGCGCCAGCAGCTTGGTCGTCCTTACCGGGACAGCCGGCTACGAGCAGTACTTC. It is translated as CASSLVVLTGTAGYEQYF.

This clone was observed a few times. The genes are TRBV30 and TRBJ1-1, with D tentatively TRBD1 (5 bases). The CDR3 spans 14 residues. CDR1 and CDR2 from the germline V gene are GTSNPN and SVGIG (reference sequence). With 1 base removed from V and 1 base from J, the gap between germline ends came to 10 bases. The CDR3 nucleotides are TGTGCCTGGAGTGCAGAAACAGGGAACACTGAAGCTTTCTTT. Translation: CAWSAETGNTEAFF.

This clone was observed a handful of times. The CDR3 DNA follows: TGCGCCAGCAGCCAAGAGCCCAGCTCCTACGAGCAGTACTTC. This sequence encodes CASSQEPSSYEQYF. The chain joins TRBV4-3 to TRBJ2-7; D remains unclear. Trimming removed 0 bases at V and 0 bases at J, with 6 bases between. The CDR3 spans 14 residues. Germline loops: CDR1 LGHNA, CDR2 YSLEER.

The V call is TRBV2, the J call TRBJ1-6, with D possibly matching TRBD1 (5 bases). Germline assignment: CDR1 SNHLY and CDR2 FYNNEI. The V and J ends lost 4 bases and 6 bases respectively, with 7 bases between them. The CDR3 covers 13 residues. The chain's CDR3 is CASSGRANSPLHF. For the CDR3, the DNA is TGTGCCAGCAGTGGCAGGGCTAATTCACCCCTCCACTTT.

This chain joins TRBV29-1 and TRBJ2-3; D unclear. CDR1 SQVTM and CDR2 ANQGSEA come from the germline V gene. V was pared by 7 bases and J by 5 bases, with 16 bases between. This CDR3 has 13 residues. DNA of the CDR3: TGCAGCGCACTTATGTCCCTGGGAGATACGCAGTATTTT. Amino acids: CSALMSLGDTQYF.

J is TRBJ2-2 and V is TRBV2, with D tentatively TRBD1 (5 bases). From germline, CDR1 is SNHLY and CDR2 FYNNEI. V lost 6 bases to trimming and J lost 3 bases, with 11 bases between them. The CDR3 covers 14 residues. The chain's CDR3 is CASRVGRDTGELFF. For the CDR3, the DNA is TGTGCCAGCAGGGTCGGCAGGGACACCGGGGAGCTGTTTTTT.

The chain couples TRBV6-6 to TRBJ1-1, with unresolved D. This CDR3 contains 12 residues. Trimming removed 8 bases at V and 5 bases at J, with 12 bases between. Germline-derived CDR1 and CDR2 are MNHNY and SVGAGI (reference sequence). CDR3: CASRTAATEAFF. The CDR3 region has the DNA TGTGCCAGCCGCACGGCGGCTACTGAAGCTTTCTTT.

This chain connects TRBV5-1 to TRBJ2-3, with D tentatively TRBD2 (6 bases). Germline V CDR1 and CDR2: SGHRS, YFSETQ. V lost 0 bases to trimming and J lost 3 bases, with 11 bases between them. The CDR3 contains 15 residues. CDR3: CASSLALALTDTQYF. DNA of the CDR3: TGCGCCAGCAGCTTGGCCCTAGCGCTAACAGATACGCAGTATTTT.